The sequence of this T cell receptor (beta chain) was determined in a study of PD-1 blockade in mismatch repair-deficient tumors. Study-wide background: Patients had about 13 mismatch repair-deficient cancer types and were previously treated and progressing. General observations from the study: Rapid post-treatment expansion, then contraction, generally preceding radiologic response, marked tumor-resident clones.

Turning to this clone: The antigen is not known.

Looked up from germline, CDR1 is MNHEY and CDR2 is SVGAGI. The V gene end was trimmed by 7 bases and the J gene end by 5 bases; junction bases not matched to a gene: 9. The CDR3 length is 14 residues. Profiled with immunoSEQ multiplex PCR; TCRdb holds only in-frame clones, not every one. The data contain some 84,000 clones, 81% of them singletons. The material was peripheral blood, obtained 12 weeks after starting pembrolizumab. The chain uses TRBV6-5 and TRBJ2-5, with TRBD2 matching 8 bases. This sequence was found in an adult with mismatch repair-deficient cancer. The CDR3 here is CASNPSGSRETQYF. DNA for the CDR3: TGTGCCAGCAACCCTAGCGGGTCACGGGAGACCCAGTACTTC.